This is a list of T cell receptor beta chains from one sample in a study of vaccination effects on CD4 cells after COVID-19. The assay was immunoSEQ multiplex PCR, and TCRdb's table has in-frame clones only and misses some. The sample holds about 41,000 clones, around 77% seen once. These receptors' antigens are unknown. Sequenced here: CD4+ T cells from PBMCs cultured with HCoV-NL63 spike peptides, sampled before COVID-19 vaccination. Receptors were obtained from a human donor who received a COVID-19 vaccine. The conserved cysteine and the conserved F or W are not part of the CDR3 here. A D gene is named only where the DNA matches it firmly.

TRBJ1-5 NA TRBV7-2 ASSLERYSNQPQH
TRBJ1-4 NA TRBV7-3 ASSLRRGEKLF
TRBJ1-3 NA TRBV14 ASGAYSGNTIY
TRBJ2-5 NA TRBV19 ASSMSVGETQY
TRBJ1-2 NA TRBV5-4 ASSLDRTGYT
TRBJ2-1 NA TRBV11-2 ASRSSGSSYNEQF
TRBJ1-5 NA TRBV11-2 ASSGRPGVGQPQH
TRBJ2-3 TRBD1 TRBV29-1 SVHRGQDTQY
TRBJ1-1 TRBD1 TRBV2 ASSEQGAMNTEAF
TRBJ1-2 TRBD1 TRBV6-5 ASSYPRGTANYGYT
TRBJ2-3 NA TRBV24-1 ATSDYPEDTQY
TRBJ1-2 NA TRBV6-1 ASSEVGGYT
TRBJ2-3 NA TRBV11-2 ASSSKGTGFTDTQY
TRBJ1-1 NA TRBV19 ASSNRKGGGSTEAF
TRBJ2-2 NA TRBV7-3 ASSPRTGNTGELF
TRBJ1-1 NA TRBV24-1 ATSDRRGSTEAF
TRBJ2-6 NA TRBV7-2 ASSPWGPGANVLT
TRBJ1-2 NA TRBV7-2 ASSPRTALGYGYT
TRBJ2-6 NA TRBV5-1 ASSLYSLGSGANVLT
TRBJ1-5 NA TRBV5-1 ASSLEGVGQPQH
TRBJ2-2 NA TRBV19 ASSIIGFRPNTGELF
TRBJ1-2 NA TRBV5-1 ASSPPAAGAGGYT
TRBJ2-5 TRBD1 TRBV18 ASSPLDRGETQY
TRBJ1-3 TRBD1 TRBV5-4 ASSARRQGSSGNTIY
TRBJ1-3 NA TRBV30 AWSPLAGPSGNTIY
TRBJ2-2 NA TRBV9 ASSVDGQLNTGELF
TRBJ2-2 NA TRBV19 ASSIPAGAGELF
TRBJ2-5 TRBD2 TRBV14 ASRASKRGYQETQY
TRBJ2-3 TRBD1 TRBV9 ASSVQGAKDTQY
TRBJ2-2 TRBD2 TRBV11-2 ASSYPAASGITGELF
TRBJ2-3 NA TRBV19 ASSSNMGDTQY
TRBJ1-5 TRBD1 TRBV5-1 ASSDGQGNSPQH
TRBJ2-6 NA TRBV19 ASNSHQSGANVLT